A selection of T cell receptor beta chains follows, all from one sample in a study of control samples from healthy donors and cancer patients. The repertoire was sequenced with immunoSEQ multiplex PCR; TCRdb's copy has only in-frame clones and lacks some. The sample holds about 120,000 clones, roughly 90% seen once. The sequenced sample consisted of blood. These receptors originate from a man younger than 35 in good health. CDR3s include the opening cysteine and the closing phenylalanine or tryptophan. Each record gives: clone size, D gene, J gene, V gene, CDR3 protein, CDR3 DNA. The D gene is left open where the match is weak. Clone size is stated in some rows and not others, as once, few, many or a class when expanded.

clone size: NA
D gene: TRBD2
J gene: TRBJ2-2
V gene: TRBV7-2
CDR3 protein: CASSSTVGLAGVGELFF
CDR3 DNA: TGTGCCAGCAGCTCGACCGTGGGACTAGCGGGAGTCGGGGAGCTGTTTTTT

clone size: NA
D gene: NA
J gene: TRBJ1-1
V gene: TRBV18
CDR3 protein: CASSRPGGDAEAFF
CDR3 DNA: TGTGCCAGCTCCAGACCGGGGGGGGATGCTGAAGCTTTCTTT

clone size: NA
D gene: NA
J gene: TRBJ2-7
V gene: TRBV19
CDR3 protein: CASSIDRAQASRRYF
CDR3 DNA: TGTGCCAGTAGTATAGATCGGGCGCAGGCCTCCCGGCGGTACTTC

clone size: NA
D gene: NA
J gene: TRBJ2-2
V gene: TRBV5-1
CDR3 protein: CASSPGLYTGELFF
CDR3 DNA: TGCGCCAGCAGCCCGGGACTTTACACCGGGGAGCTGTTTTTT

clone size: many
D gene: TRBD2
J gene: TRBJ2-1
V gene: TRBV24-1
CDR3 protein: CATSDPGLADSYNEQFF
CDR3 DNA: TGTGCCACCAGTGATCCGGGACTAGCGGACTCCTACAATGAGCAGTTCTTC

clone size: NA
D gene: NA
J gene: TRBJ1-5
V gene: TRBV2
CDR3 protein: CASRANTIQPQHF
CDR3 DNA: TGTGCCAGCAGAGCAAACACGATTCAGCCCCAGCATTTT

clone size: NA
D gene: NA
J gene: TRBJ1-4
V gene: TRBV6-5
CDR3 protein: CASSYRTGTPAEKLFF
CDR3 DNA: TGTGCCAGCAGTTACAGAACCGGGACTCCGGCGGAAAAACTGTTTTTT

clone size: once
D gene: NA
J gene: TRBJ2-7
V gene: TRBV5-1
CDR3 protein: CASSQTGLTYEQYF
CDR3 DNA: TGCGCCAGCAGCCAAACGGGACTCACCTACGAGCAGTACTTC

clone size: NA
D gene: TRBD1
J gene: TRBJ2-6
V gene: TRBV5-1
CDR3 protein: CASSYYRGKAGANVLTF
CDR3 DNA: TGCGCCAGCAGCTATTACAGGGGGAAGGCTGGGGCCAACGTCCTGACTTTC

clone size: few
D gene: NA
J gene: TRBJ2-7
V gene: TRBV4-1
CDR3 protein: CASSQGDSAYEQYF
CDR3 DNA: TGCGCCAGCAGCCAGGGGGACTCCGCCTACGAGCAGTACTTC

clone size: once
D gene: NA
J gene: TRBJ2-7
V gene: TRBV6-5
CDR3 protein: CASRPRASSYEQYF
CDR3 DNA: TGTGCCAGCAGGCCCAGGGCTAGTTCCTACGAGCAGTACTTC

clone size: NA
D gene: NA
J gene: TRBJ2-6
V gene: TRBV18
CDR3 protein: CASSPGGAGANVLTF
CDR3 DNA: TGTGCCAGCTCACCAGGGGGCGCTGGGGCCAACGTCCTGACTTTC

clone size: NA
D gene: NA
J gene: TRBJ2-5
V gene: TRBV19
CDR3 protein: CASSIAGIQETQYF
CDR3 DNA: TGTGCCAGTAGTATAGCCGGGATTCAAGAGACCCAGTACTTC

clone size: NA
D gene: NA
J gene: TRBJ1-6
V gene: TRBV30
CDR3 protein: CAWRAGFSLSPLHF
CDR3 DNA: TGTGCCTGGAGGGCAGGGTTTTCCCTCTCACCCCTCCACTTT

clone size: once
D gene: NA
J gene: TRBJ1-2
V gene: TRBV27
CDR3 protein: CASSLGSFSYGYTF
CDR3 DNA: TGTGCCAGCAGTTTAGGGAGCTTCAGTTATGGCTACACCTTC

clone size: NA
D gene: NA
J gene: TRBJ1-3
V gene: TRBV11-2
CDR3 protein: CASSLASGAGNTIYF
CDR3 DNA: TGTGCCAGCAGCTTAGCGTCAGGGGCAGGAAACACCATATATTTT

clone size: NA
D gene: NA
J gene: TRBJ2-2
V gene: TRBV27
CDR3 protein: CASSITTGELFF
CDR3 DNA: TGTGCCAGCAGTATAACCACCGGGGAGCTGTTTTTT

clone size: NA
D gene: TRBD2
J gene: TRBJ2-1
V gene: TRBV28
CDR3 protein: CASTLRTSGRTYNEQFF
CDR3 DNA: TGTGCCAGCACCCTCAGGACTAGCGGGAGGACCTACAATGAGCAGTTCTTC

clone size: NA
D gene: NA
J gene: TRBJ2-3
V gene: TRBV10-3
CDR3 protein: CAIGAGGGGASTDTQYF
CDR3 DNA: TGTGCCATCGGCGCAGGGGGAGGGGGGGCTAGCACAGATACGCAGTATTTT

clone size: once
D gene: NA
J gene: TRBJ1-5
V gene: TRBV9
CDR3 protein: CASSESQPQHF
CDR3 DNA: TGTGCCAGCAGCGAAAGTCAGCCCCAGCATTTT

clone size: NA
D gene: TRBD1
J gene: TRBJ2-7
V gene: TRBV11-2
CDR3 protein: CASSLETGTGYYEQYF
CDR3 DNA: TGTGCCAGCAGCTTAGAGACCGGGACAGGGTATTACGAGCAGTACTTC

clone size: NA
D gene: NA
J gene: TRBJ2-3
V gene: TRBV5-1
CDR3 protein: CASSFGESPTDTQYF
CDR3 DNA: TGCGCCAGCAGCTTTGGGGAGTCCCCCACAGATACGCAGTATTTT

clone size: NA
D gene: TRBD2
J gene: TRBJ2-7
V gene: TRBV28
CDR3 protein: CASRTTSGRAKRRSYEQYF
CDR3 DNA: TGTGCCAGCCGGACGACTAGCGGGAGGGCGAAACGTAGGTCCTACGAGCAGTACTTC

clone size: NA
D gene: NA
J gene: TRBJ2-2
V gene: TRBV5-1
CDR3 protein: CASSLGRGGTGELFF
CDR3 DNA: TGCGCCAGCAGCTTGGGAAGGGGAGGAACCGGGGAGCTGTTTTTT

clone size: NA
D gene: NA
J gene: TRBJ2-7
V gene: TRBV15
CDR3 protein: CATSRAGSPYEQYF
CDR3 DNA: TGTGCCACCAGCAGAGCGGGCAGCCCCTACGAGCAGTACTTC

clone size: NA
D gene: NA
J gene: TRBJ2-1
V gene: TRBV9
CDR3 protein: CASSPDWGSYNEQFF
CDR3 DNA: TGTGCCAGCAGCCCAGATTGGGGGTCATACAATGAGCAGTTCTTC

clone size: NA
D gene: NA
J gene: TRBJ2-5
V gene: TRBV27
CDR3 protein: CASSYSFSQETQYF
CDR3 DNA: TGTGCCAGCAGTTACTCTTTTTCCCAAGAGACCCAGTACTTC

clone size: NA
D gene: NA
J gene: TRBJ1-1
V gene: TRBV5-1
CDR3 protein: CASSPGAQGEAFF
CDR3 DNA: TGCGCCAGCAGCCCTGGGGCCCAGGGGGAAGCTTTCTTT

clone size: few
D gene: NA
J gene: TRBJ2-7
V gene: TRBV5-4
CDR3 protein: CASSPRGTRYEQYF
CDR3 DNA: TGTGCCAGCAGCCCACGCGGGACACGTTACGAGCAGTACTTC

clone size: NA
D gene: TRBD2
J gene: TRBJ2-2
V gene: TRBV5-6
CDR3 protein: CASSLEGPSGKAGELFF
CDR3 DNA: TGTGCCAGCAGCTTGGAAGGGCCTAGCGGGAAAGCCGGGGAGCTGTTTTTT

clone size: NA
D gene: NA
J gene: TRBJ1-4
V gene: TRBV12-3/TRBV12-4
CDR3 protein: CASSRGGREKLFF
CDR3 DNA: TGTGCCAGCAGCCGCGGGGGGCGAGAAAAACTGTTTTTT

clone size: NA
D gene: TRBD1
J gene: TRBJ1-4
V gene: TRBV11-2
CDR3 protein: CASRRGQGGTNEKLFF
CDR3 DNA: TGTGCCAGCCGAAGAGGACAGGGTGGTACTAATGAAAAACTGTTTTTT

clone size: NA
D gene: TRBD1
J gene: TRBJ1-2
V gene: TRBV24-1
CDR3 protein: CATSALLRDRLKANYGYTF
CDR3 DNA: TGTGCCACCAGTGCTCTCCTCCGGGACAGGCTGAAAGCTAACTATGGCTACACCTTC

clone size: NA
D gene: TRBD1
J gene: TRBJ2-3
V gene: TRBV27
CDR3 protein: CASSLISGQGAFGTDTQYF
CDR3 DNA: TGTGCCAGCAGTTTAATATCCGGGCAGGGGGCTTTTGGCACAGATACGCAGTATTTT

clone size: NA
D gene: NA
J gene: TRBJ1-3
V gene: TRBV6-2/TRBV6-3
CDR3 protein: CASSHQTYTIYF
CDR3 DNA: TGTGCCAGCAGTCATCAGACCTACACCATATATTTT

clone size: NA
D gene: TRBD1
J gene: TRBJ1-3
V gene: TRBV9
CDR3 protein: CASSAGTGGHLGSGNTIYF
CDR3 DNA: TGTGCCAGCAGCGCCGGGACAGGGGGTCATTTGGGCTCTGGAAACACCATATATTTT

clone size: NA
D gene: NA
J gene: TRBJ1-2
V gene: TRBV14
CDR3 protein: CASSQDDAGGYGYTF
CDR3 DNA: TGTGCCAGCAGCCAAGATGACGCGGGGGGCTATGGCTACACCTTC

clone size: NA
D gene: TRBD2
J gene: TRBJ2-1
V gene: TRBV6-4
CDR3 protein: CASSLKRESEQFF
CDR3 DNA: TGTGCCAGCAGCCTTAAGCGGGAATCTGAGCAGTTCTTC

clone size: NA
D gene: TRBD1
J gene: TRBJ2-7
V gene: TRBV19
CDR3 protein: CASSTSEGQGRGYEQYF
CDR3 DNA: TGTGCCAGTAGTACCTCCGAGGGACAGGGACGGGGATACGAGCAGTACTTC

clone size: NA
D gene: TRBD2
J gene: TRBJ2-1
V gene: TRBV29-1
CDR3 protein: CSVASSGWYNEQFF
CDR3 DNA: TGCAGCGTGGCCTCTAGCGGGTGGTACAATGAGCAGTTCTTC

clone size: many
D gene: NA
J gene: TRBJ1-5
V gene: TRBV2
CDR3 protein: CASSTPSRGQPQHF
CDR3 DNA: TGTGCCAGCAGCACGCCTTCACGCGGCCAGCCCCAGCATTTT

clone size: NA
D gene: NA
J gene: TRBJ2-1
V gene: TRBV4-3
CDR3 protein: CASSQPADPSYNEQFF
CDR3 DNA: TGCGCCAGCAGCCAGCCAGCGGATCCCTCCTACAATGAGCAGTTCTTC

clone size: NA
D gene: NA
J gene: TRBJ1-1
V gene: TRBV6-5
CDR3 protein: CASSFGIGLEAFF
CDR3 DNA: TGTGCCAGCAGTTTTGGGATAGGACTTGAAGCTTTCTTT

clone size: NA
D gene: NA
J gene: TRBJ1-4
V gene: TRBV15
CDR3 protein: CATSRDKQGPNEKLFF
CDR3 DNA: TGTGCCACCAGCAGAGATAAGCAGGGGCCTAATGAAAAACTGTTTTTT

clone size: few
D gene: TRBD1
J gene: TRBJ1-5
V gene: TRBV6-5
CDR3 protein: CASGQGSNQPQHF
CDR3 DNA: TGTGCCAGCGGACAGGGTAGCAATCAGCCCCAGCATTTT

clone size: NA
D gene: TRBD2
J gene: TRBJ2-1
V gene: TRBV9
CDR3 protein: CASSTRTSGSRSEQFF
CDR3 DNA: TGTGCCAGCAGCACAAGGACTAGCGGGAGTCGAAGTGAGCAGTTCTTC

clone size: NA
D gene: TRBD2
J gene: TRBJ2-2
V gene: TRBV5-1
CDR3 protein: CASSLASGANTGELFF
CDR3 DNA: TGCGCCAGCAGCTTGGCTAGCGGGGCAAACACCGGGGAGCTGTTTTTT

clone size: NA
D gene: NA
J gene: TRBJ2-5
V gene: TRBV10-3
CDR3 protein: CAISPVSPQETQYF
CDR3 DNA: TGTGCCATCAGCCCCGTCAGCCCGCAAGAGACCCAGTACTTC

clone size: NA
D gene: TRBD2
J gene: TRBJ2-5
V gene: TRBV5-4
CDR3 protein: CASNDGLDVTQYF
CDR3 DNA: TGTGCCAGCAACGACGGACTAGATGTGACCCAGTACTTC

clone size: NA
D gene: NA
J gene: TRBJ2-7
V gene: TRBV6-2/TRBV6-3
CDR3 protein: CASSRIHTANSYEQYF
CDR3 DNA: TGTGCCAGCAGTCGCATCCACACCGCCAACTCCTACGAGCAGTACTTC

clone size: NA
D gene: TRBD1
J gene: TRBJ1-2
V gene: TRBV3-1/TRBV3-2
CDR3 protein: CASSQSSTGPYGYTF
CDR3 DNA: TGTGCCAGCAGCCAATCATCGACAGGGCCGTATGGCTACACCTTC

clone size: NA
D gene: TRBD1
J gene: TRBJ1-2
V gene: TRBV19
CDR3 protein: CASSQDRGHGGYTF
CDR3 DNA: TGTGCCAGTAGTCAAGACAGGGGGCATGGTGGCTACACCTTC

clone size: NA
D gene: NA
J gene: TRBJ2-1
V gene: TRBV6-4
CDR3 protein: CASSTGLSAYNEQFF
CDR3 DNA: TGTGCCAGCAGTACCGGACTTTCTGCCTACAATGAGCAGTTCTTC

clone size: NA
D gene: TRBD1
J gene: TRBJ1-5
V gene: TRBV28
CDR3 protein: CASSLHTGASGQPQHF
CDR3 DNA: TGTGCCAGCAGTTTACACACAGGGGCCTCAGGTCAGCCCCAGCATTTT

clone size: NA
D gene: TRBD2
J gene: TRBJ2-1
V gene: TRBV19
CDR3 protein: CASSILAVHEQFF
CDR3 DNA: TGTGCCAGTAGTATCCTAGCGGTTCATGAGCAGTTCTTC

clone size: NA
D gene: NA
J gene: TRBJ1-2
V gene: TRBV19
CDR3 protein: CASSIAGEKYGGYTF
CDR3 DNA: TGTGCCAGTAGTATAGCAGGGGAAAAGTATGGAGGCTACACCTTC

clone size: NA
D gene: TRBD1
J gene: TRBJ1-2
V gene: TRBV27
CDR3 protein: CASTQTSGGGVRGYTF
CDR3 DNA: TGTGCCAGTACTCAAACCTCAGGGGGCGGAGTGAGGGGCTACACCTTC

clone size: NA
D gene: NA
J gene: TRBJ2-6
V gene: TRBV19
CDR3 protein: CASSMRGPGANVLTF
CDR3 DNA: TGTGCCAGTAGTATGCGAGGCCCTGGGGCCAACGTCCTGACTTTC

clone size: NA
D gene: NA
J gene: TRBJ1-1
V gene: TRBV27
CDR3 protein: CASSLWRAGAEAFF
CDR3 DNA: TGTGCCAGCAGTTTATGGAGGGCAGGGGCTGAAGCTTTCTTT